Listed below are T cell receptor beta chains from one sample, sequenced in a study of PD-1 blockade in classical Hodgkin lymphoma. Only in-frame clones appear in the TCRdb table, and some are missing; sequencing was by immunoSEQ multiplex PCR. The sample shows some 90,000 clones, 83% of them seen only once. The specimen was peripheral blood mononuclear cells (PBMCs), collected before the fourth cycle of nivolumab. All receptors derive from a human donor with classical Hodgkin lymphoma. Both conserved end residues are part of each CDR3. The D gene is left open where the match is weak. Clone size is not always given. Where it is, it says once, few, many or a class for expanded clones.

>NA|TRBJ2-7|TRBD2|TRBV4-3
CASSQEAASGRAYEQYF
TGCGCCAGCAGCCAAGAAGCGGCTAGCGGGAGGGCCTACGAGCAGTACTTC
>NA|TRBJ2-7|NA|TRBV28
CASSLVSEQYF
TGTGCCAGCAGTTTAGTGAGCGAGCAGTACTTC
>NA|TRBJ2-5|NA|TRBV6-1
CASSEQAANQETQYF
TGTGCCAGCAGTGAACAGGCGGCAAACCAAGAGACCCAGTACTTC
>NA|TRBJ2-5|NA|TRBV5-1
CASSPGSVGSQETQYF
TGCGCCAGCAGCCCCGGGAGCGTGGGCAGTCAAGAGACCCAGTACTTC
>once|TRBJ2-7|NA|TRBV5-1
CASSTEPQIAYEQYF
TGCGCCAGCAGCACCGAGCCACAGATAGCCTACGAGCAGTACTTC
>NA|TRBJ2-3|NA|TRBV29-1
CSVERPDRGTDTQYF
TGCAGCGTTGAGCGTCCGGATAGGGGCACAGATACGCAGTATTTT
>NA|TRBJ1-1|NA|TRBV19
CASSLLSGYTEAFF
TGTGCCAGTAGTCTCCTCTCAGGGTACACTGAAGCTTTCTTT
>NA|TRBJ1-1|NA|TRBV19
CASSGDGNTEAFF
TGTGCCAGTAGCGGAGACGGGAACACTGAAGCTTTCTTT
>NA|TRBJ2-6|NA|TRBV10-3
CASSWGANVLTF
TGTGCCAGCTCGTGGGGGGCCAACGTCCTGACTTTC
>NA|TRBJ2-3|TRBD2|TRBV6-1
CASSEATSGSFSDTQYF
TGTGCCAGCAGTGAAGCGACTAGCGGGAGCTTTTCAGATACGCAGTATTTT
>NA|TRBJ2-3|NA|TRBV19
CASGQHTNTQYF
TGTGCCAGCGGACAGCACACGAATACGCAGTATTTT
>once|TRBJ1-2|NA|TRBV5-1
CASSLEQAANYGYTF
TGCGCCAGCAGCTTGGAACAGGCCGCTAACTATGGCTACACCTTC
>NA|TRBJ2-5|NA|TRBV14
CASSQQGRGETQYF
TGTGCCAGCAGCCAACAGGGGAGAGGAGAGACCCAGTACTTC
>NA|TRBJ1-2|NA|TRBV19
CASSIELSVHQLDTF
TGTGCCAGTAGTATAGAACTATCGGTCCATCAACTTGACACCTTC
>NA|TRBJ2-3|NA|TRBV5-1
CASSWQTDTQYF
TGCGCCAGCAGCTGGCAGACAGATACGCAGTATTTT
>NA|TRBJ1-1|NA|TRBV10-3
CAITTGLGTEAFF
TGTGCCATCACCACAGGGTTGGGCACTGAAGCTTTCTTT
>NA|TRBJ2-2|TRBD2|TRBV7-2
CASSLAAGTGELFF
TGTGCCAGCAGCTTGGCAGCGGGAACCGGGGAGCTGTTTTTT
>few|TRBJ1-1|NA|TRBV7-3
CASSLNSRTEAFF
TGTGCCAGCAGCTTAAACAGCCGCACTGAAGCTTTCTTT
>NA|TRBJ1-1|NA|TRBV10-3
CAIRGREAGGTEAFF
TGTGCCATCAGGGGAAGGGAAGCCGGCGGCACTGAAGCTTTCTTT
>NA|TRBJ1-3|TRBD1|TRBV5-1
CASSLAPTGVGNTIYF
TGCGCCAGCAGCTTGGCTCCTACAGGGGTTGGAAACACCATATATTTT
>few|TRBJ1-4|NA|TRBV18
CASSQSTGGDEKLFF
TGTGCCAGCTCACAATCGACGGGGGGAGATGAAAAACTGTTTTTT
>NA|TRBJ2-1|NA|TRBV5-1
CASSPDTNNEQFF
TGCGCCAGCAGCCCGGACACAAACAATGAGCAGTTCTTC
>NA|TRBJ2-1|TRBD1|TRBV28
CASRDRVLYNEQFF
TGTGCCAGCAGGGACAGGGTATTGTACAATGAGCAGTTCTTC
>NA|TRBJ2-1|TRBD1|TRBV5-1
CASSLTGGYYNEQFF
TGCGCCAGCAGCTTGACAGGGGGGTACTACAATGAGCAGTTCTTC
>once|TRBJ2-3|NA|TRBV7-3
CASSRLGLADTQYF
TGTGCCAGCAGCCGGCTAGGTTTGGCAGATACGCAGTATTTT
>NA|TRBJ2-7|NA|TRBV5-1
CASSPAASYYEQYF
TGCGCCAGCAGCCCGGCGGCTAGTTACTACGAGCAGTACTTC
>NA|TRBJ2-7|TRBD1|TRBV6-6
CASRTGNEQYF
TGTGCCAGCAGGACAGGGAACGAGCAGTACTTC
>NA|TRBJ1-5|NA|TRBV6-1
CASSETSRGNQPQHF
TGTGCCAGCAGTGAAACATCGAGGGGGAATCAGCCCCAGCATTTT
>few|TRBJ2-7|NA|TRBV18
CASSPKQAYEQYF
TGTGCCAGCTCACCCAAACAGGCCTACGAGCAGTACTTC
>NA|TRBJ2-7|TRBD2|TRBV11-3
CASSHGLVEQYF
TGTGCCAGCAGCCACGGACTAGTCGAGCAGTACTTC
>NA|TRBJ2-4|TRBD1|TRBV7-2
CASSSYRGSSKNIQYF
TGTGCCAGCAGCTCGTACAGGGGATCGTCCAAAAACATTCAGTACTTC
>NA|TRBJ1-5|NA|TRBV6-6
CASSADPGAPQHF
TGTGCCAGCAGTGCGGACCCTGGGGCGCCCCAGCATTTT
>once|TRBJ2-7|TRBD2|TRBV19
CASSISALAGYEQYF
TGTGCCAGTAGTATCTCAGCCCTAGCGGGATACGAGCAGTACTTC
>few|TRBJ2-3|TRBD1|TRBV27
CASFRGTGRADTQYF
TGTGCCAGCTTTCGAGGGACAGGGAGGGCAGATACGCAGTATTTT
>NA|TRBJ2-5|NA|TRBV5-4
CASSFSGGALETQYF
TGTGCCAGCAGCTTCTCAGGGGGGGCGCTAGAGACCCAGTACTTC
>NA|TRBJ1-1|NA|TRBV2
CASSWAVRTEAFF
TGTGCCAGCAGTTGGGCAGTGCGCACTGAAGCTTTCTTT
>NA|TRBJ2-5|NA|TRBV2
CASERAPLLQETQYF
TGTGCCAGCGAGAGGGCTCCCCTACTCCAAGAGACCCAGTACTTC